The source of this T cell receptor (beta chain) is a study of human T cells and chemical hapten exposure. About this clonotype: The target antigen is unknown.

Study results and limitations: Counts of TCRs expanded at PT1 correlated positively with patch test score. While controls formed fewer of them, expanded TCRs formed significantly more large CDR3 similarity clusters.

Methods used by the authors: Ranging from about 20,000 to 700,000, TCR counts per sample had a median value of approximately 99,000. Via MiXCR, TCRdb re-called the RACE reads, giving one row per CDR3 protein. These V and J calls originate from TCRdb's pipeline instead of the authors' own analysis. This sample has roughly 100,000 distinct CDR3 sequences; less than 15% occur once, and the top ten carry 1.6%. Time point defined: pre-sensitization, week 0. Regarding treatment: therapeutic diphenylcyclopropenone sensitization with weekly scalp DPC. The specimen was whole blood, collected in connection with sensitization to the hapten diphenylcyclopropenone (DPC). The sequence came from a woman between 50 and 59 years old with alopecia areata. Some clones in this sample may be carry-over from other donors' samples.

CDR3 residues: CASIQRESGNTIYF. The CDR3 nucleotides read TGTGCCAGCATCCAACGGGAATCCGGAAACACCATATATTTT. The rearrangement links TRBV6-5 to TRBJ1-3; no definite D call. The CDR3 totals 14 residues. Germline loops: CDR1 MNHEY, CDR2 SVGAGI. Trimming shortened V by 7 bases and J by 4 bases, and 14 bases separated the two germline ends.